Shown below are 14 T cell receptor beta chains from a single sample sequenced in a study of T cells after posttransplantation cyclophosphamide. Using immunoSEQ multiplex PCR, the repertoire was profiled, and TCRdb retains in-frame clones only, with some absent. Observed in the sample are under 45,000 clones, none of them singletons. The material sequenced was PBMCs. All receptors derive from a woman between 50 and 59 years old in good health and a related stem cell transplant donor.

This clone was seen repeatedly, ten times or more. J is TRBJ1-1 and V is TRBV19; D ambiguous. CDR3 size: 15 residues. V was cut by 0 bases and J by 8 bases, with 16 bases left in between. CDR1 and CDR2 from the germline V gene are LNHDA and SQIVND (reference sequence). The DNA for the CDR3 is TGTGCCAGTAGTATAGATTGGAGTGCGGATTCGGAAGCTTTCTTT. Protein product: CASSIDWSADSEAFF.

This clone was picked up many times. The chain has TRBV10-3 and TRBJ1-2, with 8 positions matching TRBD1. Trimming removed 6 bases from V and 6 bases from J; junction bases left unmatched: 9. Germline V gene lookup returns CDR1 ENHRY and CDR2 SYGVKD. The CDR3 has 14 residues. CDR3 residues: CAISPGGFGHGYTF. Here the CDR3 DNA reads TGTGCCATCAGCCCAGGGGGCTTTGGTCATGGCTACACCTTC.

This clone was observed at least ten times. The rearrangement links TRBV7-8 to TRBJ1-4; D unclear. This CDR3 is built from 14 residues. Germline CDR1 is SGHVS and CDR2 is FQNEAQ. Trimming removed 6 bases from V and 8 bases from J, with 16 bases in between. CDR3 DNA: TGTGCCAGCAGGCGCACGGGGAGCGGGGAAAAACTGTTTTTT. The encoded protein is CASRRTGSGEKLFF. Complete variable domain (other parts from reference TRBV7-8 and TRBJ1-4): GAGVSQSPRYKVAKRGQDVALRCDPISGHVSLFWYQQALGQGPEFLTYFQNEAQLDKSGLPSDRFFAERPEGSVSTLKIQRTQQEDSAVYLCASRRTGSGEKLFFGSGTQLSVL.

This clone was recorded many times. V gene TRBV11-3 combines with J gene TRBJ2-3, with TRBD1 matching over 7 bases. Germline CDR1 is SGHNT and CDR2 is YENEEA. The CDR3 is 14 residues long. J gave up 4 bases and V 5 bases, and 6 bases lay outside the gene matches. The CDR3 loop reads CASSITGVADTQYF. As DNA, the CDR3 is TGTGCCAGCAGCATTACAGGGGTGGCAGATACGCAGTATTTT.

The rearrangement links TRBV7-8 to TRBJ1-5; a possible D gene is TRBD1 (5 bases). This CDR3 is built from 14 residues. The V end was cut by 1 base, the J end by 8 bases, with 12 bases between. CDR1 is SGHVS, CDR2 FQNEAQ, per germline. This CDR3 reads CASSLVGGLEPQHF. The CDR3 DNA reads TGTGCCAGCAGCTTAGTGGGGGGTCTGGAGCCCCAGCATTTT.

This clone was seen many times. This chain connects TRBV14 to TRBJ1-1; D not resolved. The V and J ends lost 5 bases and 4 bases respectively, with 11 bases between them. Germline V gene sequence: CDR1 SGHDN, CDR2 FVKESK. The CDR3 consists of 13 residues. CDR3 sequence (DNA): TGTGCCAGCAGCAGCCATATCGGCACTGAAGCTTTCTTT. Amino acid sequence: CASSSHIGTEAFF. Full variable domain (rest looked up from reference TRBV14 and TRBJ1-1): EAGVTQFPSHSVIEKGQTVTLRCDPISGHDNLYWYRRVMGKEIKFLLHFVKESKQDESGMPNNRFLAERTGGTYSTLKVQPAELEDSGVYFCASSSHIGTEAFFGQGTRLTVV.

This clone showed up just a few times. The chain combines TRBV30 with TRBJ1-5; D remains ambiguous. CDR1 GTSNPN and CDR2 SVGIG come from the germline V gene (reference sequence). The germline V and J ends were trimmed by 1 base and 7 bases, with 11 bases remaining between them. CDR3 length: 13 residues. This CDR3 reads CAWSGNLDQPQHF. Written as DNA, the CDR3 is TGTGCCTGGAGTGGGAATCTAGACCAGCCCCAGCATTTT.

This clone has a count of ten or more. This rearrangement joins TRBV19 to TRBJ1-2, with a tentative D call TRBD1 (6 bases). CDR3 length: 13 residues. V lost 9 bases and J 4 bases, leaving 15 bases between the germline ends. Germline V gene data show CDR1 as LNHDA and CDR2 as SQIVND (reference sequence). The CDR3 region is CASRDNWVYGYTF. In DNA form, the CDR3 reads TGTGCCAGCCGGGACAACTGGGTCTATGGCTACACCTTC.

This clone appeared many times. This chain joins TRBV18 and TRBJ1-2; 8 bases align to TRBD1. V was pared by 0 bases and J by 2 bases, with 8 bases of the junction left unmatched. This CDR3 comprises 17 residues. CDR1 KGHSH and CDR2 LQKENI come from the germline V gene. The CDR3 spells CASSPPLRQGQNYGYTF. The CDR3 region has the DNA TGTGCCAGCTCACCACCCCTTCGACAGGGGCAGAACTATGGCTACACCTTC.

This clone was seen ten or more times. The chain is built from TRBV19 and TRBJ1-2; 8 positions match TRBD1. The CDR3 is made up of 13 amino acids. V was clipped by 3 bases and J by 7 bases; unmatched bases: 4. The germline V gene encodes CDR1 LNHDA and CDR2 SQIVND (reference sequence). For the CDR3, the DNA is TGTGCCAGTAGTATCCAACAGGGGGTTGGCTACACCTTC. It yields the protein CASSIQQGVGYTF.

This clone was seen more than once but under ten times. The rearrangement joins TRBV5-6 to TRBJ2-7, with D possibly matching TRBD1 (6 bases). The V gene's germline CDR1 is SGHDT and CDR2 YYEEEE. Trimming removed 4 bases at V and 1 base at J, with 12 bases between. The length of the CDR3 is 14 residues. CDR3 nucleotide sequence: TGTGCCAGCAGCGGACAGACGAGTTCCTACGAGCAGTACTTC. It translates to CASSGQTSSYEQYF.

The chain uses TRBV5-6 and TRBJ1-1; possibly TRBD1 for D (6 bases). The CDR3 spans 13 residues. Trimming cost V 9 bases and J 1 base, with 13 bases left between them. CDR1 is SGHDT, CDR2 YYEEEE, per germline. In nucleotides, the CDR3 is TGTGCCATCGGGGGGGGGCCGAACACTGAAGCTTTCTTT. Its translation is CAIGGGPNTEAFF. Supplemented by reference TRBV5-6 and TRBJ1-1, the full variable domain reads DAGVTQSPTHLIKTRGQQVTLRCSPKSGHDTVSWYQQALGQGPQFIFQYYEEEERQRGNFPDRFSGHQFPNYSSELNVNALLLGDSALYLCAIGGGPNTEAFFGQGTRLTVV.

This clone was recorded many times. The CDR3 loop reads CASSLTYLSGANVLTF. In DNA form, the CDR3 reads TGCGCCAGCAGCCTAACCTACTTATCTGGGGCCAACGTCCTGACTTTC. This chain uses TRBV5-1 with TRBJ2-6, with no clear D. The CDR3 totals 16 residues. Germline CDR1 is SGHRS and CDR2 is YFSETQ. V lost 4 bases, J lost 1 base, and 12 bases lay in between.

The sample holds a few counts of this clone. J is TRBJ2-5 and V is TRBV5-8; TRBD2 might be the D (6 bases). The J call is in doubt because the DNA end fits TRBJ2-7 better. The V gene's germline CDR1 is SGHTS and CDR2 YDEGEE. The CDR3 runs to 15 residues. The CDR3 protein is CASSLAAGSSYEQYF. CDR3 nucleotides: TGTGCCAGCAGCTTGGCCGCGGGGAGCTCCTACGAGCAGTACTTC.